This TCR beta chain came from a study of vaccination effects on CD4 cells after COVID-19 (dated by TCRdb to the early 2020s). Background on the whole study: Post-vaccine samples across the study were collected a median of 72 days after the second dose, with a range of 14 to 241. In both COVID-19 convalescent patients and infection-naive vaccine recipients, the study compared SARS-CoV-2 spike-specific CD4+ TCR repertoires from before mRNA vaccination with those from after it. The full study included over 8 COVID-19 convalescent patients and a few SARS-CoV-2-naive healthy vaccine recipients. In the study, cultures from other donors were sequenced using the Oncomine TCR Beta short-read assay on an Illumina iSeq 100. Points the paper makes about the study in general: The study was limited by a small number of convalescent patients and lacked early post-infection timepoints. In healthy vaccine recipients, vaccine-induced clones were almost all SARS-CoV-2 mono-reactive, with only 1 of 255 cross-reactive with common cold coronaviruses. Clones induced by infection and clones induced by vaccination both contracted markedly at late timepoints after vaccination, which fits with T cell responses waning over time.

To identify antigen-specific CD4+ T cell clonotypes by their expansion, the ViraFEST assay first stimulated PBMC with viral peptide pools and then applied TCR sequencing. After 10 to 11 days of culture, CD4+ T cells were isolated with the EasySep CD4+ T cell isolation kit. Two doses of either the BNT162b2 or the mRNA-1273 mRNA SARS-CoV-2 vaccine were administered to participants. The absence of prior SARS-CoV-2 infection in healthy vaccine recipients was confirmed by negative nucleocapsid antibodies before and after vaccination. Each well held under 2.5 million PBMC cultured in IMDM containing approximately 5% human AB serum, 8.5 to 10 IU/ml IL-2 and gentamicin, along with about 9.3 ug/ml peptides. On days 3 and 7, half of the culture medium was replaced with fresh IL-2-containing medium. Unless noted otherwise, every peptide stimulation condition was grown in triplicate wells. PBMC were separated from whole blood using Ficoll-Paque Plus gradient centrifugation and were then either cryopreserved at -140C or used fresh. Overlapping peptide pools spanned the spike proteins of SARS-CoV-2 and the common cold coronaviruses HCoV-NL63, HCoV-OC43 and HCoV-229E. Genomic DNA was extracted from cultured CD4+ T cells with the QIAamp micro DNA kit.

Library prep was done by the immunoSEQ multiplex PCR assay. TCR beta CDR3 sequencing was performed on DNA from the cultured, isolated CD4+ T cells. From the authors' description of their analysis: Non-productive TCR sequences were discarded, and reads were trimmed to the CDR3 region, with only CDR3s of 7 or more amino acids retained. Antigen-specific clonotypes were identified using the MANAFEST web app by comparison of expansion in peptide wells against reference cultures. To count as positive, a clone had to show expansion at FDR<0.05 compared with the reference and with all other wells, an odds ratio above 5, and a frequency above 0.1% in two replicate wells. Clonotypes significantly expanded in SARS-CoV-2 spike wells and in at least one common cold coronavirus spike condition were defined as cross-reactive. CDR3 similarity was assessed by Levenshtein distance with the stringdist R package, and unrooted trees were built with ape in R 3.6.1. Entries here come from immuneACCESS through TCRdb and include only in-frame sequences with V and J called. Some clones fail to appear in such tables; in the studies checked, an unresolved V gene covers under half of the shortfall, and the cause of the remainder is unknown. The V and J calls and clone size are taken from that table; D and trimming were inferred from the DNA. The sample contains 25,000 to 35,000 clones, roughly four fifths of them found a single time. The ten largest clonotypes hold more than 12% of the sample.

V loses 3 bases, J loses 7 bases, and the germline ends lie 15 bases apart. As encoded in the germline V gene (reference sequence), CDR1 is LNHDA while CDR2 is SQIVND. Including cysteine and phenylalanine, the CDR3 has 14 amino acids. The retained sequence is limited to the CDR3, 42 bases, with the frame set at the first base. This clone was counted a few times. Its cognate antigen has yet to be identified. Qualities for individual bases were not recorded, and no much larger clone is one base off. The sequence came from a human donor who received a COVID-19 vaccine. The chain is encoded by TRBV19 joined to TRBJ1-2, with a tentative D gene TRBD1 over 5 matching bases. This specimen was CD4+ T cells from PBMCs cultured with HCoV-229E spike peptides, taken after COVID-19 vaccination. In the paper's terms, the cell subset or site label means: HCoV-229E spike overlapping peptide pool stimulation. The CDR3: CASSMAWQGGGYTF. The nucleotide sequence is TGTGCCAGTAGTATGGCTTGGCAGGGTGGTGGCTACACCTTC. Extended through the reference TRBV19 and TRBJ1-2 proteins, this CDR3 yields the full variable domain: DGGITQSPKYLFRKEGQNVTLSCEQNLNHDAMYWYRQDPGQGLRLIYYSQIVNDFQKGDIAEGYSVSREKKESFPLTVTSAQKNPTAFYLCASSMAWQGGGYTFGSGTRLTVV.